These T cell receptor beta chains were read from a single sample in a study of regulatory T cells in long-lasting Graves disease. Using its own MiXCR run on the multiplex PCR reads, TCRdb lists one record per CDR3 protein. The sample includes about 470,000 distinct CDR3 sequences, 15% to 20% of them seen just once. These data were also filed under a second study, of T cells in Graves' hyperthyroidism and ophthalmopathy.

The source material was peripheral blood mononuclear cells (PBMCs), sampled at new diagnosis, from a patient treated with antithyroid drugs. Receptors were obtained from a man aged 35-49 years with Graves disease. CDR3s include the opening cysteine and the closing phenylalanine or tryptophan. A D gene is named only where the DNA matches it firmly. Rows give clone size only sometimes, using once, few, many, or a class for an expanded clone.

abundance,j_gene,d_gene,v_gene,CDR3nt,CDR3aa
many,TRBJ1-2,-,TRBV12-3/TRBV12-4,TGTGCCAGCAGTGTTCGGGGGTTCGACTATGGCTACACCTTC,CASSVRGFDYGYTF
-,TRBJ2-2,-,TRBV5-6,TGTGCCAGCAGCATGCCGCATACCGGGGAGCTGTTTTTT,CASSMPHTGELFF
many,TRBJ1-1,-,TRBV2,TGTGCCAGCAGTGAAGGTAGGCAGAGGAACACTGAAGCTTTCTTT,CASSEGRQRNTEAFF
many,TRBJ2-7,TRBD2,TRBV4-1,TGCGCCAGCAGCCAAGATCCAGCCGGGACTATCGACTACGAGCAGTACTTC,CASSQDPAGTIDYEQYF
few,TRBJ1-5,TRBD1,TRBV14,TGTGCCAGCCGGGACAGGGATGTCTGTAATCAGCCCCAGCATTTT,CASRDRDVCNQPQHF
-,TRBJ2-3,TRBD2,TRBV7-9,TGTGCCAGCAGCACAACTAGCGGGAGGGCCAGTAGCACAGATACGCAGTATTTT,CASSTTSGRASSTDTQYF
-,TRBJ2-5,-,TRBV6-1,TGTACCAGCAGGAACGGGGAGACCCAGTACTTC,CTSRNGETQYF
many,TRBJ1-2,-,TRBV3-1,TGTGCCAGCAGCCAAGTTCGGGAGCGGCGCTACACCTTC,CASSQVRERRYTF
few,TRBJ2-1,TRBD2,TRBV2,TGTGCCAGCAGCGTCCCGGGACTAGCGGGAGGGTTTCAGAATGAGCAGTTCTTC,CASSVPGLAGGFQNEQFF
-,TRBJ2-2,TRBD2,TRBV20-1,TGCAGTGCGAGGACTAGCCAGAGCGACACCGGGGAGCTGTTTTTT,CSARTSQSDTGELFF
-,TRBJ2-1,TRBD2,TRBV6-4,TGTGCCAGCAGTGACGGAAAGAGCGGGAGGGCCAATGAGCAGTTCTTC,CASSDGKSGRANEQFF
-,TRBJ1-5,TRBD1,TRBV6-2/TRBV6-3,TGTGCCGGCAGCAAATACAGGGGAGGACAGCCCCAGCATTTT,CAGSKYRGGQPQHF
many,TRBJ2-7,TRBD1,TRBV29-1,TGCAGCGTCGTTGGACAGGGGGCAACCTACGAGCAGTACTTC,CSVVGQGATYEQYF
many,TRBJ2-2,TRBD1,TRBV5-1,TGCGCCAGCAGCTCCAGGACAGGACTCACCGGGGAGCTGTTTTTT,CASSSRTGLTGELFF
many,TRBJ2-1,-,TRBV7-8,TGTGCCAGCAGCTTAGGCCCTGTTAGTTCCACTGAGCAGTTCTTC,CASSLGPVSSTEQFF
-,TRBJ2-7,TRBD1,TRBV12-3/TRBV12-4,TGTGCCAGCAGTCCATCGGGACAGGGCCACGAGCAGTACTTC,CASSPSGQGHEQYF
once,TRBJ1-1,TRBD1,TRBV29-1,TGCAGCGCCCCCGGACAGGGGGCCGCTGAAGCTTTCTTT,CSAPGQGAAEAFF
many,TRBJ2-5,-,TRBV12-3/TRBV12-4,TGTGCCAGCAGCAAAGAAGAGACCCAGTACTTC,CASSKEETQYF
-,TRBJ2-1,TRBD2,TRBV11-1,TGTGCCAGCAGCTTAAAAACTAGCGGGAAGCAGTTCTTC,CASSLKTSGKQFF
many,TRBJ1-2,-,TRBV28,TGTGCCAGCAGAGGACAGCCGACATATGGCTACACCTTC,CASRGQPTYGYTF
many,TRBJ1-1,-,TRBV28,TGTGCCAGCAGTCCCCGGCTATGGACGCGAACTGAAGCTTTCTTT,CASSPRLWTRTEAFF
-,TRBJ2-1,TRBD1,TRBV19,TGTGCCAGTAGACCAGAAGGACAGGGCAAATACAATGAGCAGTTCTTC,CASRPEGQGKYNEQFF
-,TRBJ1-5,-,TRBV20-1,TGCAGTGCTAGCAAGCCAGCGGGGACCACAGATACGCAGCATTTT,CSASKPAGTTDTQHF
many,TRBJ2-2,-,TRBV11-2,TGTGCCAGCAGCTTAGTGGCCCGGGAGCTGTTTTTT,CASSLVARELFF
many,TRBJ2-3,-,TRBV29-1,TGCAGCGTTAGGACAACTACCACAGATACGCAGTATTTT,CSVRTTTTDTQYF
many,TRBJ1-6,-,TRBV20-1,TGCAGTGCTAGAGAAACAGGCCCAGGCGGATTCTATTCACCCCTCCACTTT,CSARETGPGGFYSPLHF
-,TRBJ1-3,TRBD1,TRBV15,TGTGCCACCAGCAGAGACAGGACAGGGGGAAGGACCATATATTTT,CATSRDRTGGRTIYF
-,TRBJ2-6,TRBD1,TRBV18,TGTGCCAGCTCCCCGGGACAGGGGGCGATTGGGGCCAACGTCCTGACTTTC,CASSPGQGAIGANVLTF
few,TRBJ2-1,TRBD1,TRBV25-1,TGTGCCAGCAGTCCTGGACAGGGTACAAACAATGAGCAGTTCTTC,CASSPGQGTNNEQFF